Each of the 24 T cell receptor beta chains below was sequenced from the same sample in a study of T cell changes during pregnancy in multiple sclerosis. The data were produced by immunoSEQ multiplex PCR, yet TCRdb's version contains in-frame clones alone and is incomplete. The sample comprises 35,000 to 45,000 clones, 85% to 95% of which are singletons, and around 1.3% rests with the top ten. Source material: peripheral blood. These TCRs come from a female donor with multiple sclerosis, enrolled in a pregnancy study.

This clone was seen a single time. The V and J genes are TRBV6-1 and TRBJ1-1; D gene unclear. The CDR3 is 12 amino acids. CDR1 MNHNS and CDR2 SASEGT come from the germline V gene. V was clipped by 5 bases and J by 0 bases, with 4 bases between them. Here the CDR3 reads CASSLLNTEAFF. CDR3 nucleotide sequence: TGTGCCAGCAGTTTACTGAACACTGAAGCTTTCTTT.

The chain employs TRBV7-2 and TRBJ2-7, with TRBD2 identical over 11 bases. The CDR3 totals 15 residues. The germline CDR1 and CDR2 sequences are SGHTA and FQGNSA. The V gene end was trimmed by 5 bases and the J gene end by 10 bases; junction bases not matched to a gene: 13. CDR3 nucleotides: TGTGCCAGCAGCACCTCCGGGTCTAGCGGGAGGCCCCAGTACTTC. Translation gives CASSTSGSSGRPQYF.

CDR3 sequence: CASMMERGTGELFF. DNA for the CDR3: TGTGCCAGCATGATGGAGCGGGGCACCGGGGAGCTGTTTTTT. This chain uses TRBV2 with TRBJ2-2; 7 nucleotides line up with TRBD2. J was trimmed by 4 bases and V by 7 bases; bases with no gene match: 6. The CDR3 is made up of 14 amino acids. In germline, CDR1 is SNHLY, CDR2 FYNNEI.

For the CDR3, the DNA is TGTGCCAGCCGGGCTAGCGGGACTACAGATACGCAGTATTTT. Protein product: CASRASGTTDTQYF. The chain uses TRBV14 and TRBJ2-3; TRBD2 aligns across 9 bases. This CDR3 region has 14 residues. V lost 8 bases to trimming and J lost 3 bases; unmatched junction nucleotides: 6. Per germline, CDR1 SGHDN and CDR2 FVKESK. Drawing the rest from reference TRBV14 and TRBJ2-3, the complete variable domain is EAGVTQFPSHSVIEKGQTVTLRCDPISGHDNLYWYRRVMGKEIKFLLHFVKESKQDESGMPNNRFLAERTGGTYSTLKVQPAELEDSGVYFCASRASGTTDTQYFGPGTRLTVL.

In DNA, the CDR3 is TGCGCCAGCAGTGAGCCGAATCAGGAAAATGAAAAACTGTTTTTT. It yields the protein CASSEPNQENEKLFF. The V and J genes are TRBV10-1 and TRBJ1-4, with unresolved D. Germline assignment: CDR1 WNHNN and CDR2 SYGVQD (reference sequence). V lost 2 bases to trimming and J lost 5 bases, with 12 bases between them. The CDR3 runs to 15 residues.

The V call is TRBV10-1, the J call TRBJ2-7; TRBD2 matches at 9 bases. The germline V gene has CDR1 WNHNN and CDR2 SYGVQD (reference sequence). This CDR3 contains 15 residues. The ends lost 5 bases at V and 5 bases at J; junction bases unmatched: 10. CDR3 residues: CASSNAGGPLNEQYF. The DNA of the CDR3 is TGCGCCAGCAGTAACGCGGGAGGGCCATTGAACGAGCAGTACTTC.

This clone has a single count. The rearrangement joins TRBV28 to TRBJ1-1; TRBD1 agrees at 9 bases. The V gene's germline CDR1 is MDHEN and CDR2 SYDVKM. Unmatched junction bases numbered 4, after V lost 6 bases and J lost 5 bases. The CDR3 loop spans 13 amino acids. The CDR3 DNA reads TGTGCCAGCAGGGGACAGGGAGAGACTGAAGCTTTCTTT. As protein: CASRGQGETEAFF.

This rearrangement joins TRBV18 to TRBJ1-4; 9 nucleotides match TRBD1. Trimming cost V 6 bases and J 5 bases; bases outside gene matches: 10. The CDR3 totals 16 residues. The germline V gene has CDR1 KGHSH and CDR2 LQKENI. CDR3 loop: CASSPSTGTGNEKLFF. As DNA, the CDR3 is TGTGCCAGCTCCCCTTCGACCGGGACAGGGAATGAAAAACTGTTTTTT.

The genes are TRBV7-9 and TRBJ2-5; D possibly corresponds to TRBD2 (6 bases). Germline CDR1 and CDR2: SEHNR and FQNEAQ (reference sequence). The ends were cut back, 5 bases at V and 5 bases at J, with 15 bases in the middle. The CDR3 is 14 residues long. CDR3 in DNA: TGTGCCAGCAGCCTAACGGGAGTGAGTGAGACCCAGTACTTC. Amino acids: CASSLTGVSETQYF.

The chain employs TRBV4-2 and TRBJ1-2, with 8 bases lining up with TRBD1. In germline, CDR1 is LGHNA, CDR2 YNFKEQ. This CDR3 has 16 residues. Unmatched junction bases numbered 7, after V lost 1 base and J lost 3 bases. CDR3 nucleotides: TGTGCCAGCAGCCAAGGTCCAGGGGGCGATTACTATGGCTACACCTTC. It is translated as CASSQGPGGDYYGYTF.

The chain uses TRBV2 and TRBJ1-5; D not resolved. The CDR3 covers 15 residues. Between the trimmed V and J ends, which lost 4 bases and 4 bases, there was a span of 14 bases. Germline V gene lookup returns CDR1 SNHLY and CDR2 FYNNEI. CDR3 loop: CASSAGYTPNQPQHF. DNA of the CDR3: TGTGCCAGCAGTGCCGGATATACCCCGAATCAGCCCCAGCATTTT.

V and J are TRBV19 and TRBJ2-2, with 10 bases fitting TRBD2. The ends lost 7 bases at V and 6 bases at J; junction bases unmatched: 11. In germline, CDR1 is LNHDA, CDR2 SQIVND (reference sequence). The length of the CDR3 is 16 residues. The CDR3 protein is CASTLNSAGGPGELFF. In DNA form, the CDR3 reads TGTGCCAGTACCTTAAACTCAGCGGGAGGGCCCGGGGAGCTGTTTTTT. The variable domain in full, with the rest retrieved from reference TRBV19 and TRBJ2-2, is DGGITQSPKYLFRKEGQNVTLSCEQNLNHDAMYWYRQDPGQGLRLIYYSQIVNDFQKGDIAEGYSVSREKKESFPLTVTSAQKNPTAFYLCASTLNSAGGPGELFFGEGSRLTVL.

In DNA, the CDR3 is TGTGCCAGCAGGGCGACAGGGGATAATGAAGCTTTCTTT. Translating it yields CASRATGDNEAFF. V is TRBV7-2 and J is TRBJ1-1, with 8 bases that match TRBD1. The CDR3 is 13 amino acids. With 6 bases clipped from V and 7 bases from J, the junction kept 7 bases outside the gene matches. Germline CDR1 and CDR2: SGHTA and FQGNSA.

Turning to this clone: Mismatch with germline at one junction end may stem from a read error. The chain employs TRBV2 and TRBJ2-7, with a weak D call TRBD1 (6 bases). Germline-derived CDR1 and CDR2 are SNHLY and FYNNEI. The CDR3 covers 11 residues. This chain's CDR3 is CASRPRGLGRF. The DNA for the CDR3 is TGTGCCAGCAGACCCAGGGGTTTGGGAAGGTTC.

The CDR3 bases are TGTGCCAGCAGCCAAGAAATCTGGGGGAGCCAGTACTTC. It encodes CASSQEIWGSQYF. The chain is built from TRBV14 and TRBJ2-5; either TRBD1 or TRBD2 may fit D (5 bases each). The CDR3 has 13 residues. Germline V lookup: CDR1 SGHDN, CDR2 FVKESK. The germline V and J ends were trimmed by 0 bases and 10 bases, with 12 bases remaining between them.

The rearrangement uses TRBV19 and TRBJ2-7; no firm D call. V was cut by 3 bases and J by 1 base, with 7 bases left in between. Per germline, CDR1 LNHDA and CDR2 SQIVND (reference sequence). CDR3 length: 13 amino acids. The CDR3 loop is CASSISASYEQYF. CDR3 DNA: TGTGCCAGTAGTATCTCAGCTTCCTACGAGCAGTACTTC. Together with reference TRBV19 and TRBJ2-7, the CDR3 gives the full variable domain: DGGITQSPKYLFRKEGQNVTLSCEQNLNHDAMYWYRQDPGQGLRLIYYSQIVNDFQKGDIAEGYSVSREKKESFPLTVTSAQKNPTAFYLCASSISASYEQYFGPGTRLTVT.

The chain is built from TRBV4-2 and TRBJ1-2; TRBD1 might be the D (5 bases). Per germline, CDR1 LGHNA and CDR2 YNFKEQ. V was clipped by 1 base and J by 4 bases, with 10 bases between them. This CDR3 is built from 14 residues. CDR3 coding DNA: TGTGCCAGCAGCCAAGCGACAGATGCCTATGGCTACACCTTC. Encoded protein: CASSQATDAYGYTF.

This clone was detected once. The chain joins TRBV4-1 to TRBJ2-3, with TRBD2 matching 10 bases. V shed 7 bases, J shed 2 bases, and the junction held 12 bases outside the gene matches. The germline V gene encodes CDR1 MGHRA and CDR2 YSYEKL. There are 17 residues in the CDR3. The CDR3 region is CASTLLAGPQVTDTQYF. The CDR3 nucleotides read TGCGCCAGCACCCTACTAGCGGGACCACAGGTCACAGATACGCAGTATTTT.

The rearrangement uses TRBV18 and TRBJ2-2; no reliable D call. The CDR3 totals 14 residues. The ends were cut back, 5 bases at V and 1 base at J, with 8 bases in the middle. CDR1 and CDR2 from the germline V gene are KGHSH and LQKENI. This CDR3 reads CASSSNKNTGELFF. The DNA for the CDR3 is TGTGCCAGCTCATCCAACAAGAACACCGGGGAGCTGTTTTTT.

Points on this clone: One junction end disagrees with the germline gene, perhaps due to a read error. This sequence joins TRBV5-1 and TRBJ1-1; no reliable D call. The V gene's germline CDR1 is SGHRS and CDR2 YFSETQ. CDR3 length equals 15 residues. CDR3 DNA sequence: TGCGCCAGCAGCTCTTTGCGGGCCGGGAACCCTGAAGCTTTCTTT. It encodes CASSSLRAGNPEAFF.

This clone came up once. This chain links TRBV4-1 with TRBJ2-1, with TRBD2 matching over 11 bases. Germline V gene sequence: CDR1 MGHRA, CDR2 YSYEKL. V gave up 6 bases and J gave up 2 bases; unmatched junction bases: 9. The CDR3 covers 17 residues. The CDR3 sequence is CASRGTSGPYPYNEQFF. CDR3 DNA: TGCGCCAGCAGGGGGACTAGCGGTCCGTATCCCTACAATGAGCAGTTCTTC.

The chain links TRBV11-2 to TRBJ2-7; 9 bases align to TRBD2. The ends lost 2 bases at V and 6 bases at J; junction bases unmatched: 11. The CDR3 totals 16 residues. Germline V CDR1 and CDR2: SGHAT, FQNNGV. Here the CDR3 reads CASSLWQAGGPGEQYF. CDR3 in DNA: TGTGCCAGCAGCTTATGGCAAGCGGGAGGACCGGGCGAGCAGTACTTC.

The chain carries TRBV12-5 and TRBJ1-5, with 8 nucleotides matching TRBD1. The CDR3 totals 14 residues. The V gene end was trimmed by 3 bases and the J gene end by 7 bases; junction bases not matched to a gene: 5. Looked up from germline, CDR1 is LGHNT and CDR2 is FRNRAP. The CDR3 protein is CASGFGTGSQPQHF. For the CDR3, the DNA is TGTGCTAGTGGTTTTGGGACAGGATCCCAGCCCCAGCATTTT.

This chain connects TRBV27 to TRBJ1-5; D is unresolved. The CDR3 covers 13 residues. The V gene lost 0 bases and the J gene lost 5 bases, with 5 bases spanning the gap. In germline, CDR1 is MNHEY, CDR2 SMNVEV (reference sequence). DNA of the CDR3: TGTGCCAGCAGTTTATCGGTAGATCAGCCCCAGCATTTT. Protein sequence: CASSLSVDQPQHF.